This T cell receptor (beta chain) was sequenced during a study of T cell clonality in common variable immunodeficiency. Study conclusions and caveats: Reportedly, TCR beta sequences from common variable immunodeficiency showed fewer deletions and N-nucleotide insertions.

The CDR3 covers 14 residues. V was trimmed by 5 bases and J by 2 bases, leaving 9 bases between them. CDR1 is SGHTA, CDR2 FQGTGA, per germline. Some clones are missing from TCRdb's copy, which holds only in-frame ones; the method was immunoSEQ multiplex PCR. The specimen has 15,000 to 20,000 clones, none found just once. This clone was counted ten times or more. Its antigen is not known. The read ends 3 residues before the CDR3 terminus; that terminus is restored from the germline J gene. Sequencing used peripheral blood mononuclear cells. This receptor was identified in a human donor with common variable immunodeficiency. The J gene is TRBJ2-2, the V gene TRBV7-3, with TRBD1 as a possible D gene (5 bases). The CDR3 here is CASSLGQNTGELFF. The sequenced CDR3 bases are TGTGCCAGCAGCCTAGGACAAAACACCGGGGAG.